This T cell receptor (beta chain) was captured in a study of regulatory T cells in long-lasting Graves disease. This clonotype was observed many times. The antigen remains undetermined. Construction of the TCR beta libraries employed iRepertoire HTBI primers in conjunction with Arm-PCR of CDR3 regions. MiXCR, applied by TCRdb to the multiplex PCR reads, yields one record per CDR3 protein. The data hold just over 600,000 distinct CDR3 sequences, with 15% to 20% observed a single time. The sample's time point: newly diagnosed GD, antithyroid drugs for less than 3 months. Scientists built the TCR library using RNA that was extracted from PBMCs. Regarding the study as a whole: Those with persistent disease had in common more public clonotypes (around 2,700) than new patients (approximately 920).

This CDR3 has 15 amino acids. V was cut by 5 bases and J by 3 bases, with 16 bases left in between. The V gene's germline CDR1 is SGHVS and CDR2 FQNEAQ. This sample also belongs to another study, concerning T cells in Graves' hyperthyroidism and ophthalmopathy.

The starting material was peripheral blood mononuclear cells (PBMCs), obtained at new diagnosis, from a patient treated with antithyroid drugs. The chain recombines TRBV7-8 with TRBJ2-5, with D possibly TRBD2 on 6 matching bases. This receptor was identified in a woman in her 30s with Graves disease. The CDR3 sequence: CASSPKRLVEETQYF. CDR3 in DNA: TGTGCCAGCAGCCCCAAACGACTAGTCGAAGAGACCCAGTACTTC.